This T cell receptor beta chain is from a study of CD8+CD57+ T cells in acquired aplastic anemia. As for the study in general: Across the sorted CD4+ and CD8+ cells, DNA amounts averaged roughly 3 ug.

The CDR3 loop spans 14 amino acids. Germline values: CDR1 LNHNV, CDR2 YYDKDF (reference sequence). TCR beta VDJ and CDR3 profiles were obtained from a genomic DNA template. TCRdb itself ran the reads through MiXCR, one entry per CDR3 protein. Of roughly 180,000 distinct CDR3 sequences in the sample, 63% are singletons; the top ten hold roughly 43%. Overall study findings and caveats: Both patients and controls carried the same twenty-nine CD8+ CDR3 sequences.

With respect to this clonotype: The antigen is not known. The junction and the germline gene differ at one end; a read error may be behind it.

The sequenced patients had an expansion of CD8+CD57+ cells seen by flow cytometry. The rearrangement uses TRBV15 and TRBJ1-6; perhaps TRBD1 as D (5 bases). What was sequenced was sorted CD4+, CD8+, or CD8+CD57+ T cells (not recorded which) from PBMCs. The source of this sequence is a human donor with aplastic anemia. The CDR3 DNA reads as TGTGCCACCAGCAGAGATAGACAGTCGGGGCCCCCCCGCTTT. Translating gives CATSRDRQSGPPRF.